Sequencing of this T cell receptor beta chain was carried out in a study of regulatory T cells in long-lasting Graves disease (dated by TCRdb to the early 2020s). Concerning the study at large: Persistent Graves' disease meant more than 5 years of antithyroid drug treatment with TSH receptor autoantibodies that stayed positive. Persistent Graves' disease patients were compared with newly diagnosed Graves' disease patients by peripheral blood TCR sequencing and RNA sequencing. The study took place in China and was registered as a clinical trial. A total of approximately 35 samples underwent TCR sequencing: about 13 from persistent and roughly 20 from newly diagnosed Graves' disease patients. In the clinical cohort, patients with persistent Graves' disease had used antithyroid drugs for an average of around 9.3 years.

Ten or more counts support this clonotype. This receptor's antigen is unknown. No base quality values were provided; no much bigger clone lies one nucleotide off. This sample's time point label indicates: persistent/refractory GD, antithyroid drugs over 5 years with positive TRAb. RNA was extracted from PBMCs in TRIzol for both TCR sequencing and RNA sequencing. The diagnosis of Graves' disease was made according to American Thyroid Association guidelines. Recruitment of patients was carried out at an endocrinology department in Xi'an, China. Each patient gave roughly 10 milliliters of peripheral blood, collected in an EDTA anticoagulant tube. Ficoll Paque Plus density gradient separation was used to isolate PBMCs, and no additional T cell sorting was done. An Agilent 2100 Bioanalyzer and agarose gel were used to assess RNA quality, and a NanoDrop 2000 was used to measure RNA concentration. The CDR3 has 14 amino acids, counting the end cysteine and phenylalanine. Only the CDR3 region is kept as DNA, spanning 42 bases read in frame from base 1. V has 4 bases trimmed and J has 1 base trimmed; junction bases matching no gene number 3. Per the germline V gene, MNHEY is the CDR1 and SVGAGI is the CDR2.

The paper's findings and limits, for the study overall: Because the primary lesion, thyroid tissue, could not be accessed, the study looked at peripheral blood alone. Sequencing and analysis were restricted to the TCR beta chain. As a limitation, the authors acknowledged that the small sample size may reduce accuracy. Persistent disease showed preferential use of TRBV28, TRBJ1-2 and TRBJ2-5, whereas newly diagnosed disease favored TRBV20-1 and TRBJ2-1. Compared with newly diagnosed patients, patients with persistent Graves' disease had lower TCR Shannon entropy and fewer highly expanded clones, which suggests clonal expansion. Patients with persistent disease shared more public clonotypes (approximately 2,500) than newly diagnosed patients did (approximately 990).

The protocol used for the library was multiplex PCR. Reads for this sample came from an Illumina HiSeq 4000. CDR3 regions were amplified by Arm-PCR with iRepertoire HTBI primers to construct TCR beta libraries. PCR products were gel purified before sequencing. The authors processed their data as follows. Gene usage analysis of CDR3 amino acid clonotypes relied on the roughly 67 TRBV and around 14 TRBJ segments identified across samples. COPE and FqMerger were used to merge the filtered high-quality paired reads into contigs. Contigs were aligned with BLAST to IMGT TRBV, TRBD and TRBJ reference genes, and CDR3 was defined per IMGT. Clonotypes above 0.1% frequency were classified as highly expanded clones. Repertoire diversity was measured by Shannon entropy, and V-J evenness by the Gini coefficient. A clonotype found in more than one individual was treated as public. TCRdb trimmed the raw reads at Q25, called clones with MiXCR and kept productive beta chains. Merged by CDR3 protein, the rows form single entries marked with the most common genes and DNA. The V and J calls were not made by the authors but by TCRdb's processing. The sample table contains roughly 400,000 distinct CDR3 sequences; only one count was recorded for under 25% of them. The leading ten clones occupy under 25% of the sample.

The sequence was collected from a female donor with Graves disease. The sequencing here drew on peripheral blood mononuclear cells (PBMCs), taken when the disease was refractory, from a patient treated with antithyroid drugs. The V and J segments used are TRBV6-5 and TRBJ1-1; 7 middle bases align to TRBD1. The DNA sequence is as follows: TGTGCCAGCAGTTCGACAGGGTGGAACACTGAAGCTTTCTTT. Its translation reads: CASSSTGWNTEAFF.